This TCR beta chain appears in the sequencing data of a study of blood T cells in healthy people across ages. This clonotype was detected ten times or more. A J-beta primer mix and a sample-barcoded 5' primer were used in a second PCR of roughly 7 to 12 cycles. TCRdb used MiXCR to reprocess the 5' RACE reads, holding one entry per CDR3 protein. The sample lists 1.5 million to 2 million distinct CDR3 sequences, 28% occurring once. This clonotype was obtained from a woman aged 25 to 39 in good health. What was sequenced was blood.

The CDR3 coding sequence is TGCAGTGCTAGGGAACTAGCGGTTCCCGGGGAGACCCAGTACTTC. This gives the protein CSARELAVPGETQYF. The chain is built from TRBV20-1 and TRBJ2-5; the match to TRBD2 covers 8 bases. The trim removed 3 bases at V and 5 bases at J, leaving 11 bases unmatched. The germline gives CDR1 DFQATT, CDR2 SNEGSKA (reference sequence). CDR3 length: 15 residues.